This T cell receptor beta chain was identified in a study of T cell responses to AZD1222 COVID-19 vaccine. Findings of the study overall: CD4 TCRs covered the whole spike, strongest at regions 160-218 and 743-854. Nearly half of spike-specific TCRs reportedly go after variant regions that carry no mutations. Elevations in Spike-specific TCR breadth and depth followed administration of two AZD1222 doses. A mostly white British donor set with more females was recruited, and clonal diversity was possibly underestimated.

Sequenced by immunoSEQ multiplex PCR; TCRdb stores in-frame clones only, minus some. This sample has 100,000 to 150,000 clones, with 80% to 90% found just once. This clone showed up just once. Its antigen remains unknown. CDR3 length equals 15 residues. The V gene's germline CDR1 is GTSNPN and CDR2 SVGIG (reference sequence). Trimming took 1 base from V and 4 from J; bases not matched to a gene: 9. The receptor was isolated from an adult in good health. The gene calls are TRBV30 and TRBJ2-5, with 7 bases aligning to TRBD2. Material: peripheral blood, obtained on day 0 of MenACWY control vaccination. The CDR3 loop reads CAWSEGTGRGETQYF. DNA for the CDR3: TGTGCCTGGAGTGAGGGGACTGGGAGGGGAGAGACCCAGTACTTC.